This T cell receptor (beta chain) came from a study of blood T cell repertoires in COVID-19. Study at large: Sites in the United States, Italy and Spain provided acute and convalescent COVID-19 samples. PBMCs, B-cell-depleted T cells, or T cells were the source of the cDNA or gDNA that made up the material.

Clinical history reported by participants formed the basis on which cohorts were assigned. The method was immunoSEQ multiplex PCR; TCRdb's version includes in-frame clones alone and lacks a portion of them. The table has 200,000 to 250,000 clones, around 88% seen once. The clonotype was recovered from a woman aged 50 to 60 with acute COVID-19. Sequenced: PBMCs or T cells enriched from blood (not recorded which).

CDR3 protein: CASSLDRPGHPLGNQPQHF. The CDR3 coding sequence is TGTGCCAGCAGCTTAGATCGACCGGGACATCCCTTGGGCAATCAGCCCCAGCATTTT. The rearrangement uses TRBV11-3 and TRBJ1-5; D perhaps matches TRBD1 (6 bases). V lost 0 bases, J lost 2 bases, and 20 bases lay in between. This CDR3 has 19 amino acids. The germline gives CDR1 SGHNT, CDR2 YENEEA. The whole variable domain, filled in from reference TRBV11-3 and TRBJ1-5, reads EAGVVQSPRYKIIEKKQPVAFWCNPISGHNTLYWYLQNLGQGPELLIRYENEEAVDDSQLPKDRFSAERLKGVDSTLKIQPAELGDSAVYLCASSLDRPGHPLGNQPQHFGDGTRLSIL.